This TCR beta chain came from a study of T cells in narcolepsy. A remark on this clone: No antigen is known for it.

This CDR3 has 16 residues. V dropped 4 bases and J dropped 9; count of bases not matched to a gene: 15. Germline CDR1 is SGHDT and CDR2 is YYEEEE. The repertoire was sequenced with immunoSEQ multiplex PCR; TCRdb's copy has only in-frame clones and lacks some. The sample shows some 13,000 clones, 70% to 90% of them seen only once. Study-wide results and caveats: Autoreactive clonotypes reportedly recurred in blood of same and different patients, not controls.

The receptor was derived from a human donor with narcolepsy. The V and J genes are TRBV5-6 and TRBJ2-1; 8 bases are shared with TRBD2. The sequenced sample was CD45RA- memory CD4+ T cells from PBMCs. CDR3 coding DNA: TGTGCCAGCAGCGCCCCGGGAGGGCCATTTAATGGTGAGCAGTTCTTC. The encoded protein is CASSAPGGPFNGEQFF.